The table lists the clone carrying this TCR beta chain with a count of one. Germline lookup yields CDR1 DFQATT and CDR2 SNEGSKA (reference sequence). Trimming shortened V by 3 bases and J by 6 bases, and 18 bases separated the two germline ends. CDR3 length: 14 residues. This specimen belongs to a study of control samples from healthy donors and cancer patients. The method was immunoSEQ multiplex PCR; TCRdb's version includes in-frame clones alone and lacks a portion of them. Among 100,000 to 150,000 clones listed, approximately 87% were seen once. V is TRBV20-1 and J is TRBJ2-7; D is perhaps TRBD1 (6 bases). The clonotype comes from a man aged 60 to 69 in good health. Sequencing was performed on blood. The CDR3 here is CSASSYGTPSEQYF. In DNA form, the CDR3 reads TGCAGTGCTAGTAGTTATGGGACACCCTCCGAGCAGTACTTC.